The 7 T cell receptor beta chains given below trace back to one sample, sequenced in a study of glioma-infiltrating T cells. TCR alpha and beta CDR3 regions were amplified from RNA using iRepertoire nested multiplex PCR. TCRdb analysed the multiplex PCR reads with MiXCR anew, one entry per CDR3 protein. In all, the sample yields more than 5 distinct CDR3 sequences. Sequencing was done on a sample of glioma tissue, nonneoplastic brain tissue, or PBMCs (not recorded which). The receptors here all came from a human donor with low-grade glioma or glioblastoma, undergoing nonglioma brain surgery, or in good health (not recorded which).

Comments on this clonotype: Since the library was made to target alpha chains, this beta chain is a stray read and its abundance is not meaningful. The V and J genes are TRBV28 and TRBJ2-3; D remains unclear. Looked up from germline, CDR1 is MDHEN and CDR2 is SYDVKM. CDR3 length: 13 amino acids. V lost 3 bases and J 3 bases, leaving 7 bases between the germline ends. CDR3 sequence: CASSFIGTDTQYF. CDR3 nucleotide sequence: TGTGCCAGCAGTTTTATAGGGACAGATACGCAGTATTTT.

As to this clonotype: As an off-target read in a library built for alpha chains, this beta chain has a frequency of little significance. The chain combines TRBV27 with TRBJ2-5; 7 nucleotides align to TRBD1. The V gene end was trimmed by 5 bases and the J gene end by 2 bases; junction bases not matched to a gene: 8. Germline V CDR1 and CDR2: MNHEY, SMNVEV (reference sequence). This CDR3 contains 15 residues. This CDR3 reads CASSPWTGVQETQYF. The CDR3 coding sequence is TGTGCCAGCAGTCCGTGGACAGGAGTACAAGAGACCCAGTACTTC.

Points on this clonotype: This beta chain lies outside the target of a library built for alpha chains; its clone size means little. The V gene is TRBV20-1, the J gene TRBJ1-1; no clear D gene. CDR1 is DFQATT, CDR2 SNEGSKA, per germline (reference sequence). Trimming shortened V by 1 base and J by 2 bases, and 5 bases separated the two germline ends. This CDR3 has 12 residues. CDR3 in amino acids: CSARVFNTEAFF. DNA for the CDR3: TGCAGTGCTAGAGTCTTCAACACTGAAGCTTTCTTT.

As concerns this clonotype: With the library built for alpha chains, this beta chain is off target and its frequency is not meaningful. The genes are TRBV6-2 or TRBV6-3 and TRBJ2-3; D unclear. V was shortened by 2 bases and J by 0 bases, with 6 bases between the two germline ends. This CDR3 spans 14 amino acids. Germline values: CDR1 MNHEY, CDR2 SVGEGT. The CDR3 loop is CASSYDTSTDTQYF. The CDR3 DNA reads as TGTGCCAGCAGTTACGACACTAGCACAGATACGCAGTATTTT.

Notes on this clonotype: Within a library made for alpha chains, this beta chain is off target, and its count is uninformative. CDR3 coding DNA: TGTGCCAGCAGTTTACGGGGGACCAACGAGCAGTACTTC. This translates into CASSLRGTNEQYF. The chain uses TRBV27 and TRBJ2-7, with TRBD2 as a possible D gene (6 bases). The CDR3 totals 13 residues. Between the trimmed V and J ends, which lost 2 bases and 5 bases, there was a span of 10 bases. Germline-derived CDR1 and CDR2 are MNHEY and SMNVEV (reference sequence).

Turning to this clonotype: This beta chain was picked up by a library intended for alpha chains and is off target, so its count carries little meaning. V is TRBV20-1 and J is TRBJ1-1, with a tentative D call TRBD1 (6 bases). CDR3 length: 14 residues. CDR1 and CDR2 from the germline V gene are DFQATT and SNEGSKA (reference sequence). The V and J ends lost 1 base and 3 bases respectively, with 12 bases between them. CDR3 DNA sequence: TGCAGTGCTAGAGTTATGCGGGGGCACACTGAAGCTTTCTTT. Its translation: CSARVMRGHTEAFF.

Of note for this clonotype: This beta chain is an off-target read within a library intended for alpha chains, so its frequency means little. The rearrangement joins TRBV27 to TRBJ1-6; perhaps TRBD1 as D (5 bases). Germline-derived CDR1 and CDR2 are MNHEY and SMNVEV (reference sequence). V lost 5 bases and J 6 bases, leaving 17 bases between the germline ends. The CDR3 length is 16 residues. The CDR3 bases are TGTGCCAGCAGTCCTCTGGGGCGACAGAGTAATTCACCCCTCCACTTT. The encoded protein is CASSPLGRQSNSPLHF.